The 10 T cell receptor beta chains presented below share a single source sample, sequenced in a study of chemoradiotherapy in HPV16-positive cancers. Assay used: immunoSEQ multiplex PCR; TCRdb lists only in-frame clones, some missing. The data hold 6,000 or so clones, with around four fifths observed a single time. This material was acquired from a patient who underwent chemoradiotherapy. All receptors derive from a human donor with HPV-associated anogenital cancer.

CDR3 residues: CASSAGTGFFGYTF. The DNA of the CDR3 is TGCGCCAGCAGTGCGGGGACAGGGTTCTTTGGCTACACCTTC. The chain has TRBV10-2 and TRBJ1-2; 9 bases align to TRBD1. This CDR3 is built from 14 residues. Germline assignment: CDR1 WSHSY and CDR2 SAAADI. Trimming removed 4 bases from V and 7 bases from J; junction bases left unmatched: 7.

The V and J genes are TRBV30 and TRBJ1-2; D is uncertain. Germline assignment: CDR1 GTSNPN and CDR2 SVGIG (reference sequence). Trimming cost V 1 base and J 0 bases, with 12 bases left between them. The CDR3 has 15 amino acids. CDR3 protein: CAWSADYLTNYGYTF. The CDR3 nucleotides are TGTGCCTGGAGTGCAGACTACTTAACTAACTATGGCTACACCTTC.

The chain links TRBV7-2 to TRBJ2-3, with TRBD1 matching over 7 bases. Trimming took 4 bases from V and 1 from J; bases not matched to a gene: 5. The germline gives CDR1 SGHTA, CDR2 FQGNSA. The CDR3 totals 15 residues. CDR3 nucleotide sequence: TGTGCCAGCAGCTACCCAGGGGGTGGCACAGATACGCAGTATTTT. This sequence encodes CASSYPGGGTDTQYF.

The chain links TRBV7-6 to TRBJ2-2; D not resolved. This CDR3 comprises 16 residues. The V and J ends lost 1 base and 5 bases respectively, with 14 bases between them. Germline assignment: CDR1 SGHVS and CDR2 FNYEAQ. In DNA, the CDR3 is TGTGCCAGCAGCTTAGGCTCAGTCGGCGAAACCGGGGAGCTGTTTTTT. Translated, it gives CASSLGSVGETGELFF.

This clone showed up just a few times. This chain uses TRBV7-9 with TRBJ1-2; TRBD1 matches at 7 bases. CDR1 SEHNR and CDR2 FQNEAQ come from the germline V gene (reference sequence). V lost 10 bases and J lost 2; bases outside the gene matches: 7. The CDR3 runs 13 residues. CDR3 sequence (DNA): TGTGCCACCTTGTCAGGGGGGAACTATGGCTACACCTTC. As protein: CATLSGGNYGYTF.

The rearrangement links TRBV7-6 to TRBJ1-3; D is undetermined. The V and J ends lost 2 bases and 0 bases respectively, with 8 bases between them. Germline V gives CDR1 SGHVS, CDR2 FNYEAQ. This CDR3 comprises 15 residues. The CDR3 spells CASSLPYSSGNTIYF. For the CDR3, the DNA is TGTGCCAGCAGCTTACCGTACAGCTCTGGAAACACCATATATTTT.

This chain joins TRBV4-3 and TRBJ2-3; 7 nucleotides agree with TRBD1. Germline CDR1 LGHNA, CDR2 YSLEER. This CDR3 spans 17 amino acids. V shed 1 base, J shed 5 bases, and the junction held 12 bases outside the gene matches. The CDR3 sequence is CASSQVLGGEGQDTQYF. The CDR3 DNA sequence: TGCGCCAGCAGCCAAGTCTTAGGGGGCGAAGGCCAAGATACGCAGTATTTT.

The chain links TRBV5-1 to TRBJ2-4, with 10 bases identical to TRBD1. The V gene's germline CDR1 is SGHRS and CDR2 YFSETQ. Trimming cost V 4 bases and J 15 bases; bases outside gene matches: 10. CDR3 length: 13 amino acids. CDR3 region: CASSTGQGIGGYF. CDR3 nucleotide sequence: TGCGCCAGCAGCACGGGACAGGGGATAGGGGGGTACTTC. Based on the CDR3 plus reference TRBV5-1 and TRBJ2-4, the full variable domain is KAGVTQTPRYLIKTRGQQVTLSCSPISGHRSVSWYQQTPGQGLQFLFEYFSETQRNKGNFPGRFSGRQFSNSRSEMNVSTLELGDSALYLCASSTGQGIGGYFGAGTRLSVL.

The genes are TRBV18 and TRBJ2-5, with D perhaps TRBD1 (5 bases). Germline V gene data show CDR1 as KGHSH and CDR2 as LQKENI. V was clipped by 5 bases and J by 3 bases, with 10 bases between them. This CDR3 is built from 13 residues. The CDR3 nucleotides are TGTGCCAGCTCAACGGACATTAAAGAGACCCAGTACTTC. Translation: CASSTDIKETQYF.

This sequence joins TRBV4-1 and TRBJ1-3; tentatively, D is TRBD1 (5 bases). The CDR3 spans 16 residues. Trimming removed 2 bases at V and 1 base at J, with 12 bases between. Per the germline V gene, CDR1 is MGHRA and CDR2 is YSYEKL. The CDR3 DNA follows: TGCGCCAGCAGCCAACCCATCAGGGATTCTGGAAACACCATATATTTT. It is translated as CASSQPIRDSGNTIYF.